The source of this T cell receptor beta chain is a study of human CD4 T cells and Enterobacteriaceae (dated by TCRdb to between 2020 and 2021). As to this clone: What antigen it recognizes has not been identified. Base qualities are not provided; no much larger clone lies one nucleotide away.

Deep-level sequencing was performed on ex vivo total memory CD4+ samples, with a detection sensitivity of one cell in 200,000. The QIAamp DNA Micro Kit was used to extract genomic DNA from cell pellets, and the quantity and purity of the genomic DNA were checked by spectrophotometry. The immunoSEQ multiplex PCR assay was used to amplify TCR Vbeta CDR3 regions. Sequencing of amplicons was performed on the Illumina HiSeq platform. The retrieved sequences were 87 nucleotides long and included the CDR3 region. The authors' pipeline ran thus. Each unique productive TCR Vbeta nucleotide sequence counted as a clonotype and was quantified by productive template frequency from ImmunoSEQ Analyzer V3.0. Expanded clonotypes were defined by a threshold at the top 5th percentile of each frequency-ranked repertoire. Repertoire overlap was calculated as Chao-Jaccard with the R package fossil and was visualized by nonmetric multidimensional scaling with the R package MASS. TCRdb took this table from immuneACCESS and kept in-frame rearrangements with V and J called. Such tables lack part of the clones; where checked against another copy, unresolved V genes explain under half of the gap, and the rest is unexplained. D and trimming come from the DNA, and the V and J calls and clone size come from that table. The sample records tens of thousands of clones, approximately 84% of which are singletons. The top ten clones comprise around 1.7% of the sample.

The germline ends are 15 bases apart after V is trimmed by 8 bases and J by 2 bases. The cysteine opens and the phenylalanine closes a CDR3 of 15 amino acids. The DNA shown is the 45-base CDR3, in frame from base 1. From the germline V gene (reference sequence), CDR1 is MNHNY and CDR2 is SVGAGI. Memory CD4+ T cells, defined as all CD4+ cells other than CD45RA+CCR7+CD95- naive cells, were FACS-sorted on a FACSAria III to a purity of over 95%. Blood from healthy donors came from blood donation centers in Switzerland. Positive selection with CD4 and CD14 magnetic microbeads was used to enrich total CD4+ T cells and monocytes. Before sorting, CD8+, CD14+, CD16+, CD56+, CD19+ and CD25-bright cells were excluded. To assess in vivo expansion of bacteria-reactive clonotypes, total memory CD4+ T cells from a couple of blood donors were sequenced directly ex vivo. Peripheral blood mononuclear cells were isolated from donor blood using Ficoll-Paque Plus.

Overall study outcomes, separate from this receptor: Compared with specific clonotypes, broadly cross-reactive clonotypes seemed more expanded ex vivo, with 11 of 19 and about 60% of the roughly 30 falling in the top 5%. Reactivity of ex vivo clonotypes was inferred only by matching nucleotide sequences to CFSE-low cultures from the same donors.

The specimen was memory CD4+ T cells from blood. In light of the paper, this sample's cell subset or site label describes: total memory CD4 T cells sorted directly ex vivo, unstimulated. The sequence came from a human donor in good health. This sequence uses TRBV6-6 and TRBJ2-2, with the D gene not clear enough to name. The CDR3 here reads CASRPSTENTGELFF. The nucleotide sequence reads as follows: TGTGCCAGCCGGCCTTCGACGGAAAACACCGGGGAGCTGTTTTTT.